Shown below are 14 T cell receptor beta chains from a single sample sequenced in a study of read filtering for tumor transcriptome and immune sequencing. Molecular barcoded adaptors covering alpha/delta and beta/gamma chains were used on about 390 ng RNA. One entry per CDR3 protein results from TCRdb running MiXCR on the reads. Here the sample spans some 40,000 distinct CDR3 sequences, roughly 10% being singletons. Sequencing was carried out using a population of CD138-negative cells sorted from bone marrow. All receptors come from a donor aged 40 or over with multiple myeloma.

In its sample, this clonotype was seen many times. This sequence joins TRBV27 and TRBJ1-4; D is perhaps TRBD1 (5 bases). Per the germline V gene, CDR1 is MNHEY and CDR2 is SMNVEV (reference sequence). The CDR3 consists of 14 residues. The V gene lost 4 bases and the J gene lost 8 bases, with 14 bases spanning the gap. The CDR3 DNA sequence: TGTGCCAGCAGTTCGCCGGGACTAATCGAAAAACTGTTTTTT. This encodes CASSSPGLIEKLFF.

This clonotype was recorded many times. The chain combines TRBV7-8 with TRBJ1-1; tentatively, D is TRBD1 (5 bases). Germline loops: CDR1 SGHVS, CDR2 FQNEAQ. The V end lost 5 bases, the J end lost 0 bases, and 16 bases lay between the germline ends. This CDR3 contains 16 residues. CDR3 DNA: TGTGCCAGCAGCCGCGGGAGGGACCCAATGAACACTGAAGCTTTCTTT. Amino acid sequence: CASSRGRDPMNTEAFF.

This clonotype was recorded at least ten times. The chain combines TRBV7-2 with TRBJ2-3; TRBD2 matches at 11 bases. From germline, CDR1 is SGHTA and CDR2 FQGNSA. This CDR3 region has 16 residues. V lost 5 bases to trimming and J lost 3 bases; unmatched junction nucleotides: 7. The CDR3 loop is CASSPLAGGPTDTQYF. CDR3 nucleotide sequence: TGTGCCAGCAGCCCATTAGCGGGGGGGCCGACAGATACGCAGTATTTT.

There are many counts of this clonotype. The J gene is TRBJ2-5, the V gene TRBV28; no reliable D call. The germline gives CDR1 MDHEN, CDR2 SYDVKM. With 4 bases removed from V and 5 bases from J, the gap between germline ends came to 14 bases. CDR3 length equals 14 residues. This CDR3 is CASSSWTDSETQYF. The DNA of the CDR3 is TGTGCCAGCAGTTCCTGGACCGATTCGGAGACCCAGTACTTC.

This clonotype was seen just once. It is likely a read error, because the conserved phenylalanine at the end of the CDR3 is missing. The J gene is TRBJ2-3, the V gene TRBV11-2, with D perhaps matching TRBD2 (5 bases). Per germline, CDR1 SGHAT and CDR2 FQNNGV. CDR3 length: 14 residues. The CDR3 DNA is TGTGCCAGCAGCTTCGGGGTGGCCACAGACACGCAGTATTTG. It yields the protein CASSFGVATDTQYL.

With regard to this clonotype: A read error may be the cause here, since a much bigger clone is one base away. This sequence joins TRBV10-3 and TRBJ2-5; D not certain. The germline V and J ends were trimmed by 6 bases and 5 bases, with 10 bases remaining between them. The CDR3 has 12 amino acids. Germline CDR1 reads ENHRY; CDR2 reads SYGVKD. CDR3 in DNA: TGTGCCATCAGCTCGTCAGCTGAGACCCAGTACTTC. Protein sequence: CAISSSAETQYF.

In its sample, this clonotype was seen many times. This chain joins TRBV29-1 and TRBJ1-1; D uncertain. V lost 4 bases and J 3 bases, leaving 12 bases between the germline ends. The germline CDR1 and CDR2 sequences are SQVTM and ANQGSEA. The CDR3 has 13 amino acids. The DNA for the CDR3 is TGCAGCGTTGGACTGACGAGGGACACTGAAGCTTTCTTT. This gives the protein CSVGLTRDTEAFF.

This clonotype has at least ten counts. This chain connects TRBV5-1 to TRBJ1-1; tentative D call: TRBD1 (6 bases). The CDR3 totals 15 residues. Trimming stripped 3 bases from V and 0 bases from J, with 12 bases between. From germline, CDR1 is SGHRS and CDR2 YFSETQ. DNA for the CDR3: TGCGCCAGCAGCTGGACAACAGGGTTGAACACTGAAGCTTTCTTT. It is translated as CASSWTTGLNTEAFF.

This clonotype has only a few counts. Just one base apart from a much larger clone, this may be a read error. The chain couples TRBV11-2 to TRBJ2-7; either TRBD1 or TRBD2 may fit D (5 bases each). V lost 5 bases to trimming and J lost 0 bases, with 20 bases between them. Germline CDR1 SGHAT, CDR2 FQNNGV. CDR3 length equals 17 residues. The CDR3 reads CASSTYGTGVHSYEQYF. As DNA, the CDR3 is TGTGCCAGCAGCACCTACGGGACCGGTGTTCACTCCTACGAGCAGTACTTC. Together with reference TRBV11-2 and TRBJ2-7, the CDR3 gives the full variable domain: EAGVAQSPRYKIIEKRQSVAFWCNPISGHATLYWYQQILGQGPKLLIQFQNNGVVDDSQLPKDRFSAERLKGVDSTLKIQPAKLEDSAVYLCASSTYGTGVHSYEQYFGPGTRLTVT.

This clonotype was seen ten or more times. The rearrangement links TRBV5-4 to TRBJ2-1, with D perhaps assigned TRBD1 or TRBD2 (6 bases each). The CDR3 covers 17 residues. The germline V gene has CDR1 SGHNT and CDR2 YYREEE (reference sequence). V lost 4 bases and J 4 bases, leaving 21 bases between the germline ends. CDR3 DNA: TGTGCCAGCAGCCCCCCTCCTCAGGGGACTGTATACAATGAGCAGTTCTTC. Encoded protein: CASSPPPQGTVYNEQFF. Full variable domain (missing parts from reference TRBV5-4 and TRBJ2-1): ETGVTQSPTHLIKTRGQQVTLRCSSQSGHNTVSWYQQALGQGPQFIFQYYREEENGRGNFPPRFSGLQFPNYSSELNVNALELDDSALYLCASSPPPQGTVYNEQFFGPGTRLTVL.

This clonotype occurred many times. V and J are TRBV12-5 and TRBJ2-3; 10 nucleotides line up with TRBD1. CDR1 is LGHNT, CDR2 FRNRAP, per germline. The CDR3 extends over 17 amino acids. V dropped 2 bases and J dropped 5; count of bases not matched to a gene: 10. CDR3 in DNA: TGTGCTAGTGGTTTGTCCCCGGACAGGGGGTATGAAGATACGCAGTATTTT. This encodes CASGLSPDRGYEDTQYF.

The table lists this clonotype with many counts. The chain couples TRBV4-2 to TRBJ2-1; 13 bases are shared with TRBD2. Germline loops: CDR1 LGHNA, CDR2 YNFKEQ. V lost 4 bases to trimming and J lost 8 bases; unmatched junction nucleotides: 14. The CDR3 has 18 amino acids. The CDR3 reads CASSRGQPGLAGRDEQFF. Written as DNA, the CDR3 is TGTGCCAGCAGCCGAGGGCAACCGGGACTAGCGGGGAGGGATGAGCAGTTCTTC.

This clonotype was picked up a small number of times. Since a much larger clone is just one base distant, this may be a read error. The genes are TRBV20-1 and TRBJ1-5; D is possibly TRBD1 (5 bases). This CDR3 region has 16 residues. Germline V gives CDR1 DFQATT, CDR2 SNEGSKA (reference sequence). The DNA for the CDR3 is TGCAGTGCTAGGGGGATGGGGGGTCTAAGCAGTCAGCCCCAGCATTTT. Residues: CSARGMGGLSSQPQHF.

This clonotype has a count of ten or more. This chain joins TRBV20-1 and TRBJ2-1; D is tentatively TRBD1 or TRBD2 (5 bases each). The germline gives CDR1 DFQATT, CDR2 SNEGSKA (reference sequence). V gave up 3 bases and J gave up 0 bases, with 15 bases separating them. The CDR3 sequence is 16 residues long. The CDR3 bases are TGCAGTGCTAGCCCTTCCGGGACCATCTCCTACAATGAGCAGTTCTTC. Amino acids: CSASPSGTISYNEQFF.